These 15 T cell receptor beta chains came from one sample sequenced in a study of molecular identifiers for immune sequencing clone quantification. TCRdb re-called the PCR reads with MiXCR, one entry per CDR3 protein. The profile shows more than 85,000 distinct CDR3 sequences, around 33% of them singletons. Sequencing input: naive CD8+ T cells from blood, with Jurkat cell RNA spiked in. Described subset: FACS-sorted CD8+CD4-CCR7+CD45RA+ naive T cells. These receptors came from a human donor in good health. Some libraries in this study had Jurkat cell RNA spiked in.

As regards this clonotype: Germline and junction disagree at one end, which may indicate a read error. This chain connects TRBV18 to TRBJ2-5, with D perhaps TRBD2 (5 bases). The germline V gene has CDR1 KGHSH and CDR2 LQKENI. This CDR3 contains 12 residues. In nucleotides, the CDR3 is TGTGCCAGCTCACCACCGAGGGAGACCCTGTACTTC. This codes for CASSPPRETLYF.

This clonotype was observed a few times. The genes are TRBV7-2 and TRBJ1-6; the D is unclear. CDR1 is SGHTA, CDR2 FQGNSA, per germline. The CDR3 covers 14 residues. The germline V and J ends were trimmed by 2 bases and 11 bases, with 13 bases remaining between them. CDR3 residues: CASSLWGVGTPLHF. The CDR3 nucleotides read TGTGCCAGCAGCTTATGGGGTGTCGGGACACCCCTCCACTTT.

This clonotype was seen only a few times. The chain joins TRBV6-2 or TRBV6-3 to TRBJ2-2; D tentatively reads TRBD1 or TRBD2 (5 bases each). This CDR3 region has 12 residues. V was cut by 8 bases and J by 5 bases, with 9 bases left in between. Germline V lookup: CDR1 MNHEY, CDR2 SVGEGT. The CDR3 DNA reads TGTGCCAGCGGGGGTTGGACCGGGGAGCTGTTTTTT. Its protein is CASGGWTGELFF.

J is TRBJ1-4 and V is TRBV7-9; D unclear. Per the germline V gene, CDR1 is SEHNR and CDR2 is FQNEAQ (reference sequence). The V gene lost 3 bases and the J gene lost 0 bases, with 8 bases spanning the gap. The CDR3 loop spans 15 amino acids. CDR3 residues: CASSFGSTTNEKLFF. CDR3 coding DNA: TGTGCCAGCAGCTTCGGATCAACAACTAATGAAAAACTGTTTTTT. Full variable domain (rest looked up from reference TRBV7-9 and TRBJ1-4): DTGVSQNPRHKITKRGQNVTFRCDPISEHNRLYWYRQTLGQGPEFLTYFQNEAQLEKSRLLSDRFSAERPKGSFSTLEIQRTEQGDSAMYLCASSFGSTTNEKLFFGSGTQLSVL.

V gene TRBV20-1 combines with J gene TRBJ2-7, with D possibly being TRBD1 (5 bases). Germline-derived CDR1 and CDR2 are DFQATT and SNEGSKA (reference sequence). Trimming shortened V by 5 bases and J by 2 bases, and 13 bases separated the two germline ends. The CDR3 spans 13 residues. The CDR3 protein is CSALTDSAYEQYF. Here the CDR3 DNA reads TGCAGTGCTCTCACTGACAGCGCCTACGAGCAGTACTTC.

This clonotype was observed many times. The chain employs TRBV6-7 and TRBJ1-5, with no clear D. TRBV6-7 is an open reading frame whose function is uncertain. The CDR3 extends over 12 amino acids. V gave up 2 bases and J gave up 8 bases, with 7 bases separating them. CDR3 loop: CASSYGEEPQHF. The CDR3 nucleotides are TGTGCCAGCAGTTACGGGGAAGAGCCCCAGCATTTT.

This clonotype was found many times. The CDR3 nucleotides read TGCGCCAGCAGCCAAGGTGCCTATATCACAGATACGCAGTATTTT. Translating gives CASSQGAYITDTQYF. The chain joins TRBV4-1 to TRBJ2-3; D is undetermined. The CDR3 loop spans 15 amino acids. With 1 base removed from V and 2 bases from J, the gap between germline ends came to 10 bases. The germline V gene has CDR1 MGHRA and CDR2 YSYEKL.

CDR3 in DNA: TGTGCCAGCAGCTTGACAGGGGGCCTCATCTCTGGGGCCAACGTCCTGACTTTC. Translating gives CASSLTGGLISGANVLTF. The rearrangement uses TRBV7-6 and TRBJ2-6; 10 bases line up with TRBD1. V dropped 3 bases and J dropped 0; count of bases not matched to a gene: 5. The germline gives CDR1 SGHVS, CDR2 FNYEAQ. The CDR3 runs 18 residues.

The chain links TRBV12-3 or TRBV12-4 to TRBJ1-2; D remains ambiguous. The V gene lost 6 bases and the J gene lost 4 bases, with 9 bases spanning the gap. The CDR3 covers 12 residues. DNA of the CDR3: TGTGCCAGCAGGCCGGGTGGCTATGGCTACACCTTC. Translated: CASRPGGYGYTF.

V gene TRBV27 combines with J gene TRBJ2-6, with D perhaps matching TRBD1 (6 bases). Germline lookup yields CDR1 MNHEY and CDR2 SMNVEV (reference sequence). Trimming removed 5 bases at V and 2 bases at J, with 7 bases between. This CDR3 is 14 amino acids long. In DNA form, the CDR3 reads TGTGCCAGCAGTCACAGGGCTGGGGCCAACGTCCTGACTTTC. Amino acid sequence: CASSHRAGANVLTF.

V gene TRBV4-2 combines with J gene TRBJ2-5; TRBD2 agrees at 8 bases. CDR1 is LGHNA, CDR2 YNFKEQ, per germline. CDR3 size: 16 residues. Losses at the gene ends were 0 bases for V and 4 bases for J; bases not matched to a gene: 7. The chain's CDR3 is CASSQEPPLAGETQYF. The CDR3 nucleotides read TGTGCCAGCAGCCAAGAACCCCCGCTAGCGGGAGAGACCCAGTACTTC.

The chain uses TRBV6-5 and TRBJ2-7; 7 bases fit TRBD1. The V gene end was trimmed by 6 bases and the J gene end by 4 bases; junction bases not matched to a gene: 9. The germline V gene encodes CDR1 MNHEY and CDR2 SVGAGI. This CDR3 is 14 amino acids long. The DNA for the CDR3 is TGTGCCAGCAGCGGGACAGAGGCGGAATACGAGCAGTACTTC. Translating gives CASSGTEAEYEQYF.

Comment on this clonotype: This may come from a read error, since a much larger clone is one base off. The gene calls are TRBV4-3 and TRBJ1-1, with D uncertain. V was trimmed by 4 bases and J by 2 bases, leaving 23 bases between them. Germline CDR1 reads LGHNA; CDR2 reads YSLEER. This CDR3 is 18 amino acids long. This CDR3 reads CASSPPTSVGGVNTEAFF. The DNA of the CDR3 is TGCGCCAGCAGCCCTCCTACATCCGTGGGAGGAGTTAACACTGAAGCTTTCTTT.

This clonotype was picked up a small number of times. A read error is possible here, since a much larger clone lies one base away. The CDR3 ends on some other residue instead of the conserved phenylalanine or tryptophan, so this is likely a read error. This chain uses TRBV28 with TRBJ1-1; 10 positions agree with TRBD1. The CDR3 covers 16 residues. Germline V gene data show CDR1 as MDHEN and CDR2 as SYDVKM. This CDR3 is CAGKNSTGGIYTEAFL. The DNA for the CDR3 is TGTGCAGGCAAAAACTCGACAGGGGGCATTTACACTGAAGCTTTCTTA.

The rearrangement uses TRBV4-3 and TRBJ1-5; D perhaps matches TRBD1 (6 bases). Per germline, CDR1 LGHNA and CDR2 YSLEER. The V gene lost 3 bases and the J gene lost 5 bases, with 14 bases spanning the gap. This CDR3 is 15 amino acids long. CDR3 nucleotides: TGCGCCAGCAGCCATCTGACAGGTCCGGATCAGCCCCAGCATTTT. As protein: CASSHLTGPDQPQHF.